This is a list of T cell receptor beta chains from one sample in a study of cytomegalovirus exposure and HLA in healthy donors. The data were produced by immunoSEQ multiplex PCR, yet TCRdb's version contains in-frame clones alone and is incomplete. The top ten hold 15% to 17% of the sample, which has a few hundred thousand clones, about three quarters seen once. The sequenced sample consisted of PBMCs. The origin of the receptors is a man between 35 and 55 years old in good health and CMV-seronegative. Both conserved end residues are part of each CDR3. The D gene is left open where the match is weak. Size tells how often a clone was seen (once, few, many) or the class of an expanded clone, and some rows leave it out.

V gene: TRBV7-8
D gene: NA
clone size: NA
J gene: TRBJ2-7
CDR3 protein: CASSLAGGSSYEQYF
CDR3 DNA: TGTGCCAGCAGCTTAGCGGGGGGATCCTCCTACGAGCAGTACTTC

V gene: TRBV29-1
D gene: TRBD2
clone size: NA
J gene: TRBJ2-2
CDR3 protein: CSVVSGRGTGELFF
CDR3 DNA: TGCAGCGTTGTTAGCGGGAGAGGCACCGGGGAGCTGTTTTTT

V gene: TRBV7-3
D gene: NA
clone size: few
J gene: TRBJ1-1
CDR3 protein: CASSLGNSNTEAFF
CDR3 DNA: TGTGCCAGCAGCTTGGGCAATTCCAACACTGAAGCTTTCTTT

V gene: TRBV13
D gene: NA
clone size: NA
J gene: TRBJ2-5
CDR3 protein: CASSFDQAQETQYF
CDR3 DNA: TGTGCCAGCAGCTTCGATCAGGCTCAAGAGACCCAGTACTTC

V gene: TRBV19
D gene: NA
clone size: NA
J gene: TRBJ2-7
CDR3 protein: CASSMTHRASYEQYF
CDR3 DNA: TGTGCCAGTAGTATGACGCACAGGGCAAGCTACGAGCAGTACTTC

V gene: TRBV4-1
D gene: NA
clone size: NA
J gene: TRBJ1-2
CDR3 protein: CASSQDMSPDGYTF
CDR3 DNA: TGCGCCAGCAGCCAAGATATGAGTCCCGATGGCTACACCTTC

V gene: TRBV5-1
D gene: TRBD2
clone size: once
J gene: TRBJ2-3
CDR3 protein: CASSLGRTSGDLGTDTQYF
CDR3 DNA: TGCGCCAGCAGCTTGGGAAGGACTAGCGGGGACCTGGGCACAGATACGCAGTATTTT

V gene: TRBV5-1
D gene: NA
clone size: NA
J gene: TRBJ2-7
CDR3 protein: CASSLVNSYEQYF
CDR3 DNA: TGCGCCAGCAGCTTGGTTAACAGCTACGAGCAGTACTTC

V gene: TRBV7-2
D gene: NA
clone size: NA
J gene: TRBJ1-1
CDR3 protein: CASSSGGGSELGAFF
CDR3 DNA: TGTGCCAGCAGCTCCGGAGGAGGGTCGGAGTTGGGAGCTTTCTTT

V gene: TRBV7-9
D gene: NA
clone size: NA
J gene: TRBJ1-1
CDR3 protein: CASSFVRGNTEAFF
CDR3 DNA: TGTGCCAGCAGCTTCGTCAGGGGGAACACTGAAGCTTTCTTT

V gene: TRBV6-6
D gene: NA
clone size: NA
J gene: TRBJ1-6
CDR3 protein: CASSFGQTTYNSPLHF
CDR3 DNA: TGTGCCAGCAGTTTCGGACAGACAACCTATAATTCACCCCTCCACTTT

V gene: TRBV6-5
D gene: NA
clone size: NA
J gene: TRBJ2-5
CDR3 protein: CASKLRETQYF
CDR3 DNA: TGTGCCAGTAAGCTTCGGGAGACCCAGTACTTC

V gene: TRBV6-5
D gene: TRBD2
clone size: NA
J gene: TRBJ2-1
CDR3 protein: CASSYPRDYQRDEQFF
CDR3 DNA: TGTGCCAGCAGTTACCCCCGGGACTACCAACGCGATGAGCAGTTCTTC

V gene: TRBV7-9
D gene: NA
clone size: few
J gene: TRBJ1-4
CDR3 protein: CASSKAGRQEKLFF
CDR3 DNA: TGTGCCAGCAGCAAAGCAGGGAGGCAAGAAAAACTGTTTTTT

V gene: TRBV9
D gene: TRBD1
clone size: once
J gene: TRBJ1-2
CDR3 protein: CASSVADRAEGYTF
CDR3 DNA: TGTGCCAGCAGCGTAGCGGACAGGGCAGAGGGCTACACCTTC

V gene: TRBV6-1
D gene: NA
clone size: NA
J gene: TRBJ2-7
CDR3 protein: CASRDSSYEQYF
CDR3 DNA: TGTGCCAGCAGGGACAGCTCCTACGAGCAGTACTTC

V gene: TRBV5-1
D gene: NA
clone size: NA
J gene: TRBJ2-6
CDR3 protein: CASSFYGGGANVLTF
CDR3 DNA: TGCGCCAGCAGCTTCTACGGCGGTGGGGCCAACGTCCTGACTTTC

V gene: TRBV27
D gene: TRBD1
clone size: NA
J gene: TRBJ1-1
CDR3 protein: CASRTGSNTEAFF
CDR3 DNA: TGTGCCAGCAGGACAGGGTCGAACACTGAAGCTTTCTTT

V gene: TRBV15
D gene: TRBD2
clone size: few
J gene: TRBJ2-3
CDR3 protein: CATTGRLTDTQYF
CDR3 DNA: TGTGCCACCACCGGGAGGTTAACAGATACGCAGTATTTT

V gene: TRBV19
D gene: NA
clone size: NA
J gene: TRBJ1-1
CDR3 protein: CAIQGRGSTEAFF
CDR3 DNA: TGTGCCATTCAGGGGAGGGGGAGCACTGAAGCTTTCTTT

V gene: TRBV19
D gene: TRBD1
clone size: NA
J gene: TRBJ2-5
CDR3 protein: CASSIRTGGGKETQYF
CDR3 DNA: TGTGCCAGTAGTATCCGGACAGGGGGAGGGAAAGAGACCCAGTACTTC